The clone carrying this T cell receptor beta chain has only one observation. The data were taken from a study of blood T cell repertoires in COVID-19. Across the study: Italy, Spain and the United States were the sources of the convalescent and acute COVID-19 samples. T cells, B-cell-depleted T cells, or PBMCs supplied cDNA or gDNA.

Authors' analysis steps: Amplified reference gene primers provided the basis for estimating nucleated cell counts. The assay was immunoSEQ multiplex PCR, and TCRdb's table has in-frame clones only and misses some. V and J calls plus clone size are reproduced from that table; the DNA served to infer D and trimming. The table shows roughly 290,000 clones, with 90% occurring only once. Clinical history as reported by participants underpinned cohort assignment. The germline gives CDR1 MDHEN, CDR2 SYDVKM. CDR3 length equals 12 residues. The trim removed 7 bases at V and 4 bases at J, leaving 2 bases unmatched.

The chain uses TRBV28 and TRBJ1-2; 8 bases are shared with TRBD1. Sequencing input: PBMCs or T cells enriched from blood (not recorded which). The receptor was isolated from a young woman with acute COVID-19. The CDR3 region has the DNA TGTGCCAGCACAGGGGGCACCTATGGCTACACCTTC. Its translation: CASTGGTYGYTF.